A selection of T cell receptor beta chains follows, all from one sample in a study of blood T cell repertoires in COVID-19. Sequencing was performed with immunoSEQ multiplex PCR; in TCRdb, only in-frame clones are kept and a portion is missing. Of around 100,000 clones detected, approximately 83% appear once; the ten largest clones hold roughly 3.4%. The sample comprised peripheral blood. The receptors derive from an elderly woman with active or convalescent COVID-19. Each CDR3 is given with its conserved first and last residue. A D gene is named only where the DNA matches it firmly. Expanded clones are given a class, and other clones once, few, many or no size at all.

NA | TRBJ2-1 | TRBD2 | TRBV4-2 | CATEPGLGTEQFF | TGTGCCACCGAACCGGGACTAGGGACTGAGCAGTTCTTC
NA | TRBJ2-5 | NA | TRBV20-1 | CSAARLAQYF | TGCAGTGCGGCAAGACTAGCCCAGTACTTC
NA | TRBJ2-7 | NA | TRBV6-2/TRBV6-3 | CASSLTRSNYEQYF | TGTGCCAGCAGCCTCACGAGGTCTAACTACGAGCAGTACTTC
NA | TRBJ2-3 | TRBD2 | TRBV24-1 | CATRDSPGTSGTDTQYF | TGTGCCACCAGGGATAGCCCCGGGACTAGCGGTACAGATACGCAGTATTTT
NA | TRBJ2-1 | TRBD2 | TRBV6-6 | CASSRLVAGGTYNEQFF | TGTGCCAGCAGTCGTCTGGTAGCGGGGGGGACCTACAATGAGCAGTTCTTC
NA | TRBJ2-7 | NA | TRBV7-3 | CASSQRWEDEQYF | TGTGCCAGCAGCCAACGGTGGGAGGACGAGCAGTACTTC
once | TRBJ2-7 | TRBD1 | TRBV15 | CATSRDRDRGMYEQYF | TGTGCCACCAGCAGAGATCGGGACAGGGGGATGTACGAGCAGTACTTC
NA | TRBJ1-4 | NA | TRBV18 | CASSPRGTTNEKLFF | TGTGCCAGCTCACCACGAGGAACTACTAATGAAAAACTGTTTTTT
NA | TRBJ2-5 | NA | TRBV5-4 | CASRGGGVGETQYF | TGTGCCAGCAGAGGGGGCGGGGTCGGGGAGACCCAGTACTTC
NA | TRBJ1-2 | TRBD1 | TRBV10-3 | CAISQGTGGIVYGYTF | TGTGCCATCAGCCAGGGGACAGGGGGAATAGTCTATGGCTACACCTTC
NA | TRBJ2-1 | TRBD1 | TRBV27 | CASSGTGGYNEQFF | TGTGCCAGCAGTGGGACAGGGGGTTACAATGAGCAGTTCTTC
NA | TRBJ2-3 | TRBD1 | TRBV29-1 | CSAEPGTGADTQYF | TGCAGCGCCGAACCCGGGACAGGGGCAGATACGCAGTATTTT
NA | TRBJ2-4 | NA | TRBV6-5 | CASSYSSDLAKNIQYF | TGTGCCAGCAGTTACTCTTCGGACTTAGCCAAAAACATTCAGTACTTC
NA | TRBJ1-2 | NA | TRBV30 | CAWSVGGDIRGYTF | TGTGCCTGGAGTGTAGGGGGTGATATTAGGGGCTACACCTTC
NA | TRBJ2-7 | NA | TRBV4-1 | CASSQVAQGGDEQYF | TGCGCCAGCAGCCAAGTAGCACAGGGGGGGGACGAGCAGTACTTC
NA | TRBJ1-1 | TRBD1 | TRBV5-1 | CASSSLLLTGGASEAFF | TGCGCCAGCAGCTCTTTACTTTTGACAGGGGGCGCATCTGAAGCTTTCTTT
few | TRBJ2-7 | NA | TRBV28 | CASSFEASYEQYF | TGTGCCAGCAGTTTTGAAGCATCCTACGAGCAGTACTTC
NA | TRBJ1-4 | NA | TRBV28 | CASSSRGEKLFF | TGTGCCAGCAGCTCGCGGGGGGAAAAACTGTTTTTT
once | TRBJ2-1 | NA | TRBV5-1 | CASSNAGRNEQFF | TGCGCCAGCAGCAACGCGGGGAGGAATGAGCAGTTCTTC
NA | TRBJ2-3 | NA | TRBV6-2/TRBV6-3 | CASSYAGTDTQYF | TGTGCCAGCAGTTACGCGGGGACAGATACGCAGTATTTT
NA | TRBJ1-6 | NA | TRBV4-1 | CASSQVRLGDSPLHF | TGCGCCAGCAGCCAAGTCAGACTCGGGGATTCACCCCTCCACTTT
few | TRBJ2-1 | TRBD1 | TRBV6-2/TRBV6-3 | CASSSPGQGVGEQFF | TGTGCCAGCAGTAGCCCGGGACAGGGTGTCGGGGAGCAGTTCTTC
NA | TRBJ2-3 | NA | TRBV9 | CASSVARLSNTQYF | TGTGCCAGCAGCGTAGCCAGACTCTCGAATACGCAGTATTTT
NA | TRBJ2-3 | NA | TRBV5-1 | CASKGSENTDTQYF | TGCGCCAGCAAGGGTAGCGAGAACACAGATACGCAGTATTTT
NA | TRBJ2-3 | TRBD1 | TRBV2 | CASRSQGSADTQYF | TGTGCCAGCAGGTCACAGGGGTCTGCAGATACGCAGTATTTT
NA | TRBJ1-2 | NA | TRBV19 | CASIGYAGYGYTF | TGTGCCAGTATTGGGTATGCGGGCTATGGCTACACCTTC
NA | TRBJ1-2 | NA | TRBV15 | CAIQPSGSYGYTF | TGTGCCATACAACCTTCAGGATCCTATGGCTACACCTTC
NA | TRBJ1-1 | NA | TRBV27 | CASSLSERAGTEAFF | TGTGCCAGCAGTTTATCGGAGAGGGCAGGAACTGAAGCTTTCTTT
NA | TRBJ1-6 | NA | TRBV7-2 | CASSLGDYSPLHF | TGTGCCAGCAGCTTAGGGGACTATTCACCCCTCCACTTT
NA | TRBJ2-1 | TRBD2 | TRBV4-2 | CASSHGGLAPFSEQFF | TGTGCCAGCAGCCACGGGGGACTAGCCCCATTTAGTGAGCAGTTCTTC
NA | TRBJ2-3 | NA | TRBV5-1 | CASSSQGIGADTQYF | TGCGCCAGCAGCTCACAAGGGATAGGGGCAGATACGCAGTATTTT
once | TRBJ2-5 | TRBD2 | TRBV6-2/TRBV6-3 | CASSRLSGDLQETQYF | TGTGCCAGCAGTAGACTTAGCGGGGATCTACAAGAGACCCAGTACTTC
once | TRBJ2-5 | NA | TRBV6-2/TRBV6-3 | CASSYNTAQETQYF | TGTGCCAGCAGTTACAACACAGCTCAGGAGACCCAGTACTTC
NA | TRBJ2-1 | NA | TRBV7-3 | CASSLRGARLSYNEQFF | TGTGCCAGCAGCCTACGGGGAGCGCGATTATCCTACAATGAGCAGTTCTTC